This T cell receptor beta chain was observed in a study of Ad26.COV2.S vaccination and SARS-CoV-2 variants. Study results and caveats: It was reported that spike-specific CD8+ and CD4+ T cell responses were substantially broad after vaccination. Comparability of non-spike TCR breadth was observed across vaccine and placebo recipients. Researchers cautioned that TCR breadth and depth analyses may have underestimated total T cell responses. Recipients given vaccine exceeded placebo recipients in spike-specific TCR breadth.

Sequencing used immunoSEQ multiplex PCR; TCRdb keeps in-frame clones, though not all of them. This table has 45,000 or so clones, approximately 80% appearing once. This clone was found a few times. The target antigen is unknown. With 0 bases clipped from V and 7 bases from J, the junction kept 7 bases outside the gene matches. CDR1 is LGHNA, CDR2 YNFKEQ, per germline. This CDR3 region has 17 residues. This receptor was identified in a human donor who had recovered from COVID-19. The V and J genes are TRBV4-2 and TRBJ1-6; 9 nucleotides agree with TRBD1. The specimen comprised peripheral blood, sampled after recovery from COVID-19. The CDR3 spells CASSQDSGTGKNSPLHF. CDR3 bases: TGTGCCAGCAGCCAAGATAGCGGGACAGGGAAAAATTCACCCCTCCACTTT.